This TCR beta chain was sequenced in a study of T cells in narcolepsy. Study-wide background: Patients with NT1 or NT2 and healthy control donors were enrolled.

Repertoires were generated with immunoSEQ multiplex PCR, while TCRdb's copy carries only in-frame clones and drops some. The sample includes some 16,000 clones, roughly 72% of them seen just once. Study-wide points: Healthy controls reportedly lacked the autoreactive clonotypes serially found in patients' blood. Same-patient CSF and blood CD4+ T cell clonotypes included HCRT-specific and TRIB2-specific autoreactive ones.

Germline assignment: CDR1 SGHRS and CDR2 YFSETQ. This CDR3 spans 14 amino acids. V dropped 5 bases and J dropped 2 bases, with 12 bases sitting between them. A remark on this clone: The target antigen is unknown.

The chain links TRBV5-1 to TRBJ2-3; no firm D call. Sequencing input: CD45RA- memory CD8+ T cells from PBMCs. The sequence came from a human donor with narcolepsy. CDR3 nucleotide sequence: TGCGCCAGCAGGGACGGCAGCAACACAGATACGCAGTATTTT. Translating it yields CASRDGSNTDTQYF.